The 6 T cell receptor beta chains listed next were all sequenced from one sample in a study of low-dose radiotherapy and immunotherapy resistance in tumors. As for time point: before trial treatment. For amplifying TCRs, the PCR ran for about 20 cycles with Phusion, which was used together with a constant-region primer and the adapter on the V primers. TCRdb re-called the reads with MiXCR, one entry per CDR3 protein. Of tens of thousands of distinct CDR3 sequences in the sample, approximately 12% are singletons; the top ten hold approximately 6.2%. The specimen was PBMCs, collected before treatment. These receptors were taken from a female donor with ovarian cancer.

This clonotype was detected many times. V usage is TRBV6-1 and J usage is TRBJ2-7, with D uncertain. Germline V gives CDR1 MNHNS, CDR2 SASEGT. The V end lost 7 bases, the J end lost 3 bases, and 7 bases lay between the germline ends. This CDR3 spans 11 amino acids. The CDR3 region is CASKVNYEQYF. CDR3 in DNA: TGTGCCAGCAAGGTCAACTACGAGCAGTACTTC.

This clonotype was picked up many times. The gene calls are TRBV2 and TRBJ1-2; D is possibly TRBD1 (6 bases). V shed 6 bases and J shed 6 bases, with 17 bases lying between them. Germline CDR1 reads SNHLY; CDR2 reads FYNNEI. The CDR3 contains 14 residues. CDR3 nucleotide sequence: TGTGCCAGCAGCGCCGGGGGGGGCACCGATGGCTACACCTTC. It specifies CASSAGGGTDGYTF.

The chain carries TRBV28 and TRBJ2-7; D is unresolved. CDR1 is MDHEN, CDR2 SYDVKM, per germline. Trimming stripped 4 bases from V and 6 bases from J, with 10 bases between. This CDR3 contains 12 residues. For the CDR3, the DNA is TGTGCCAGCAGTTCCCCAGGTCGCGAGCAGTACTTC. Protein product: CASSSPGREQYF.

At least ten counts were recorded for this clonotype. The gene calls are TRBV7-3 and TRBJ2-3; TRBD2 matches 9 bases. The CDR3 is made up of 16 amino acids. J gave up 5 bases and V 1 base, and 7 bases lay outside the gene matches. The germline V gene encodes CDR1 SGHTA and CDR2 FQGTGA. CDR3 loop: CASSLNSGGLGDTQYF. The CDR3 region has the DNA TGTGCCAGCAGCTTAAATAGCGGGGGTTTAGGAGATACGCAGTATTTT.

There are many counts of this clonotype. V is TRBV6-8 and J is TRBJ2-1; D may be TRBD1 (5 bases). The CDR3 contains 12 residues. The V and J ends lost 5 bases and 7 bases respectively, with 9 bases between them. Germline loops: CDR1 MNHGY, CDR2 SAAAGT. The CDR3 loop reads CASSKPGNEQFF. The CDR3 nucleotides read TGTGCCAGCAGTAAACCAGGGAATGAGCAGTTCTTC.

There are many counts of this clonotype. The chain employs TRBV5-1 and TRBJ2-7; weak D call: TRBD2 (5 bases). With 4 bases removed from V and 1 base from J, the gap between germline ends came to 9 bases. The length of the CDR3 is 13 residues. Germline-derived CDR1 and CDR2 are SGHRS and YFSETQ. CDR3 in DNA: TGCGCCAGCAGCCGGGAATCATCCTACGAGCAGTACTTC. Residues: CASSRESSYEQYF.